One sample yielded the 20 T cell receptor beta chains listed below, sequenced in a study of T cells in Graves' hyperthyroidism and ophthalmopathy. RNA transcripts were the template for amplifying TCR beta CDR3 regions. A first-round RT-PCR of the TCR CDR3 used the HTBI primer set. Via MiXCR, TCRdb re-called the multiplex PCR reads, giving one row per CDR3 protein. Of 450,000 to 700,000 distinct CDR3 sequences detected, around 46% appear once; the ten largest clones hold roughly 7.7%. The sample taken for sequencing was peripheral blood or thyroid tissue (not recorded which). The source is a woman aged 18-29 years with Graves' hyperthyroidism.

Notes on this clonotype: This clone may be a read error of a much larger clone one base away. This sequence joins TRBV7-8 and TRBJ2-7; the D gene is possibly TRBD2 (7 bases). This CDR3 comprises 18 residues. Germline CDR1 and CDR2: SGHVS and FQNEAQ. The V end lost 3 bases, the J end lost 7 bases, and 28 bases lay between the germline ends. The CDR3 DNA reads TGTGCCAGCAGCTTCGCTTCGTATTCGGGGGGCCCCAAGGGGGAGCAGTACTTC. Protein product: CASSFASYSGGPKGEQYF.

The chain uses TRBV5-4 and TRBJ1-4; unclear D gene. Trimming removed 0 bases from V and 6 bases from J, with 15 bases in between. CDR3 size: 16 residues. Germline V lookup: CDR1 SGHNT, CDR2 YYREEE (reference sequence). The CDR3 sequence: CASSLAREGLDEKLFF. Written as DNA, the CDR3 is TGTGCCAGCAGCTTGGCGCGGGAGGGTCTAGATGAAAAACTGTTTTTT.

This clonotype has ten or more counts. This sequence joins TRBV3-1 and TRBJ2-7; unclear D gene. Germline V CDR1 and CDR2: LGHDT, YNNKEL (reference sequence). V lost 4 bases, J lost 6 bases, and 16 bases lay in between. This CDR3 has 14 residues. CDR3 loop: CASSPPVAGSEQYF. CDR3 DNA: TGTGCCAGCAGCCCCCCCGTGGCAGGCAGCGAGCAGTACTTC.

V and J are TRBV7-3 and TRBJ2-5, with TRBD1 matching over 7 bases. The V gene's germline CDR1 is SGHTA and CDR2 FQGTGA. CDR3 length: 15 residues. V lost 6 bases to trimming and J lost 5 bases; unmatched junction nucleotides: 12. This CDR3 reads CASSFGQANYETQYF. Written as DNA, the CDR3 is TGTGCCAGCAGTTTCGGACAGGCCAACTACGAGACCCAGTACTTC.

The rearrangement uses TRBV12-3 or TRBV12-4 and TRBJ1-2; 7 nucleotides match TRBD1. Trimming cost V 7 bases and J 8 bases; bases outside gene matches: 10. This CDR3 has 13 amino acids. For the CDR3, the DNA is TGTGCCAGCAATACCGGGACAGAATACGGCTACACCTTC. Translating it yields CASNTGTEYGYTF.

This clonotype was detected ten times or more. This sequence joins TRBV7-9 and TRBJ1-2, with D uncertain. V gave up 0 bases and J gave up 5 bases, with 10 bases separating them. Germline CDR1 and CDR2: SEHNR and FQNEAQ (reference sequence). The CDR3 spans 14 residues. Here the CDR3 reads CASSLARDTYGYTF. CDR3 DNA: TGTGCCAGCAGCTTAGCGCGGGATACGTATGGCTACACCTTC.

Remarks on this clonotype: The junction departs from germline at one end; a sequencing error may be responsible. The chain couples TRBV7-3 to TRBJ2-7; perhaps TRBD2 as D (5 bases). Germline CDR1 and CDR2: SGHTA and FQGTGA. The CDR3 is made up of 13 amino acids. The CDR3 here is CASSQDGGWEQYF. For the CDR3, the DNA is TGCGCCAGCAGCCAAGATGGAGGATGGGAGCAGTACTTC.

This clonotype occurred many times. The gene calls are TRBV7-9 and TRBJ2-5, with 8 positions matching TRBD2. The CDR3 has 13 amino acids. Germline CDR1 and CDR2: SEHNR and FQNEAQ (reference sequence). After removal of 5 bases from V and 3 bases from J, the junction contained 2 bases not matched to a gene. The CDR3 coding sequence is TGTGCCAGCAGCCGAGCGGGAGAAGAGACCCAGTACTTC. The encoded protein is CASSRAGEETQYF.

A remark on this clonotype: A much bigger clone sits one base away, suggesting this may be a read error. The chain couples TRBV6-5 to TRBJ1-2; 8 positions agree with TRBD1. From germline, CDR1 is MNHEY and CDR2 SVGAGI. The V gene end was trimmed by 2 bases and the J gene end by 6 bases; junction bases not matched to a gene: 5. CDR3 length: 14 residues. CDR3 loop: CASSYRTGTHGYTF. CDR3 nucleotides: TGTGCCAGCAGTTACCGGACAGGGACCCATGGCTACACCTTC.

The V call is TRBV19, the J call TRBJ2-7; tentatively, D is TRBD1 (6 bases). The CDR3 runs to 13 residues. Germline-derived CDR1 and CDR2 are LNHDA and SQIVND (reference sequence). The V end lost 9 bases, the J end lost 4 bases, and 16 bases lay between the germline ends. CDR3 bases: TGTGCCAGCCAAGACTCAGGGGCGTACGAGCAGTACTTC. As protein: CASQDSGAYEQYF.

The gene calls are TRBV7-6 and TRBJ2-6; TRBD2 agrees at 7 bases. The CDR3 is 16 residues long. The V segment lost 5 bases and the J segment 2 bases; nucleotides outside the gene matches: 6. CDR1 and CDR2 (germline): SGHVS, FNYEAQ. Here the CDR3 reads CASSGLTSAGANVLTF. The CDR3, as DNA: TGTGCCAGCAGCGGTCTAACTAGCGCTGGGGCCAACGTCCTGACTTTC.

This chain links TRBV14 with TRBJ2-3, with a tentative D call TRBD2 (6 bases). Germline CDR1 SGHDN, CDR2 FVKESK. The CDR3 totals 12 residues. The V end was cut by 4 bases, the J end by 6 bases, with 8 bases between. CDR3 sequence reads: CASSPTRDTQYF. Written as DNA, the CDR3 is TGTGCCAGCAGCCCGACTAGGGATACGCAGTATTTT.

This clonotype came up once. The chain is built from TRBV29-1 and TRBJ2-6; no clear D. The CDR3 consists of 16 residues. Trimming took 8 bases from V and 0 from J, leaving 17 bases between them. Germline CDR1 SQVTM, CDR2 ANQGSEA. CDR3 DNA: TGCAGCACCGCCACTCCTACGATCTCTGGGGCCAACGTCCTGACTTTC. Encoded protein: CSTATPTISGANVLTF.

This clonotype came up a few times. V gene TRBV2 combines with J gene TRBJ2-1; possible D gene TRBD2, 6 bases. The ends were cut back, 9 bases at V and 8 bases at J, with 23 bases in the middle. The CDR3 runs 15 residues. The germline V gene encodes CDR1 SNHLY and CDR2 FYNNEI. DNA of the CDR3: TGTGCCAGACGAGTGGGCGGGATTGCGGGTGATGAGCAGTTCTTC. Translating it yields CARRVGGIAGDEQFF.

With respect to this clonotype: This sequence may be a read error, since a much larger clone differs from it by one base. The chain couples TRBV4-1 to TRBJ2-5; a possible D gene is TRBD1 (6 bases). CDR1 and CDR2 from the germline V gene are MGHRA and YSYEKL. The CDR3 extends over 13 amino acids. Written as DNA, the CDR3 is TGTGTCAGCAGTTTAGACAGGAAAGAGACCCAGTACTTC. It specifies CVSSLDRKETQYF.

This chain links TRBV10-3 with TRBJ1-6; a weak D match, TRBD1 (5 bases). This CDR3 comprises 14 residues. Germline V gene lookup returns CDR1 ENHRY and CDR2 SYGVKD. V shed 4 bases and J shed 7 bases, with 11 bases lying between them. The CDR3 spells CAISAGFRNSPLHF. DNA of the CDR3: TGTGCCATCAGTGCAGGGTTTCGGAATTCACCCCTCCACTTT.

This clonotype was recorded many times. The chain recombines TRBV27 with TRBJ1-4; D might be TRBD1 (5 bases). There are 14 residues in the CDR3. V lost 6 bases, J lost 8 bases, and 16 bases lay in between. Germline CDR1 reads MNHEY; CDR2 reads SMNVEV (reference sequence). Here the CDR3 DNA reads TGTGCCAGCAGCTACACTGGGGCATTGGAAAAACTGTTTTTT. This translates into CASSYTGALEKLFF.

This clonotype was seen just once. The rearrangement joins TRBV20-1 to TRBJ1-4, with D possibly matching TRBD1 (6 bases). The V and J ends lost 5 bases and 10 bases respectively, with 17 bases between them. This CDR3 is built from 13 residues. Germline CDR1 DFQATT, CDR2 SNEGSKA (reference sequence). CDR3 sequence reads: CSAGRDTRPKLFF. Here the CDR3 DNA reads TGCAGTGCTGGGAGGGACACGAGACCAAAACTGTTTTTT.

This clonotype was seen a handful of times. The rearrangement links TRBV11-2 to TRBJ2-7; D may be TRBD1 (5 bases). The last part of the DNA fits TRBJ2-1 better; the J call may be wrong. This CDR3 has 13 amino acids. The germline CDR1 and CDR2 sequences are SGHAT and FQNNGV. The CDR3 loop reads CASSLGQSGEQFF. CDR3 coding DNA: TGTGCCAGCAGCTTGGGGCAGTCCGGTGAGCAGTTCTTC.

Worth noting for this clonotype: A much larger clone is a single base away; this may be a read error. CDR3 region: CASSQGRDLQKGELFF. For the CDR3, the DNA is TGCGCCAGCAGCCAAGGCCGGGACCTCCAGAAAGGGGAGCTGTTTTTT. V is TRBV5-1 and J is TRBJ2-2; the D gene could be TRBD1 or TRBD2 (5 bases each). The germline gives CDR1 SGHRS, CDR2 YFSETQ. Trimming removed 4 bases from V and 8 bases from J, with 21 bases in between. The CDR3 loop spans 16 amino acids.